A single sample gave rise to the 6 T cell receptor beta chains below, sequenced in a study of blood T cell repertoires in COVID-19. The data were produced by immunoSEQ multiplex PCR, yet TCRdb's version contains in-frame clones alone and is incomplete. The data show some 150,000 clones, 70% to 85% seen once. What was sequenced was peripheral blood. These receptor sequences come from a woman aged 45-65 years with acute or convalescent COVID-19.

This sequence joins TRBV2 and TRBJ2-3; TRBD2 agrees at 14 bases. This CDR3 spans 14 amino acids. Germline CDR1 is SNHLY and CDR2 is FYNNEI. J was trimmed by 6 bases and V by 7 bases; bases with no gene match: 3. CDR3 bases: TGTGCCAGCAAGGGGACTAGCGGGGGTGATACGCAGTATTTT. Translation: CASKGTSGGDTQYF.

Points on this clone: This likely comes from a read error, as the CDR3 has no conserved phenylalanine or tryptophan at its end. Because the CDR3's place on the DNA is in doubt, the DNA is left out and the CDR3 is given as listed by TCRdb. The V call is TRBV10-1, the J call TRBJ2-7; TRBD1, the D gene given by the table, was not confirmed from the DNA. Germline V gene data show CDR1 as WNHNN and CDR2 as SYGVQD (reference sequence). From its first to its last residue, the CDR3 has 12 amino acids. The CDR3 spells CATHLKHRDRVG.

J is TRBJ1-6 and V is TRBV18; D possibly corresponds to TRBD1 (6 bases). V was clipped by 2 bases and J by 7 bases, with 9 bases between them. Looked up from germline, CDR1 is KGHSH and CDR2 is LQKENI. The length of the CDR3 is 14 residues. The CDR3 loop reads CASSPSGVNSPLHF. CDR3 DNA sequence: TGTGCCAGCTCACCATCAGGGGTCAATTCACCCCTCCACTTT.

This chain uses TRBV4-3 with TRBJ1-2; 9 nucleotides align to TRBD1. J lost 1 base, V lost 1 base, and 4 bases had no gene match. The CDR3 is 16 amino acids. Germline V lookup: CDR1 LGHNA, CDR2 YSLEER. Written as DNA, the CDR3 is TGCGCCAGCAGCCAAGCTTGGGACAGGGTTAACTATGGCTACACCTTC. Its protein is CASSQAWDRVNYGYTF.

The chain combines TRBV6-5 with TRBJ2-5, with 7 bases matching TRBD2. The CDR3 runs to 14 residues. CDR1 and CDR2 (germline): MNHEY, SVGAGI. The V segment lost 8 bases and the J segment 4 bases; nucleotides outside the gene matches: 10. The CDR3 region is CASSYGGLGETQYF. Written as DNA, the CDR3 is TGTGCCAGCTCCTACGGGGGGTTGGGAGAGACCCAGTACTTC.

The chain carries TRBV7-2 and TRBJ1-6, with 8 positions matching TRBD1. J lost 10 bases, V lost 4 bases, and 15 bases had no gene match. CDR1 SGHTA and CDR2 FQGNSA come from the germline V gene. The CDR3 contains 17 residues. The CDR3 sequence is CASSSRIGQGRGSPLHF. As DNA, the CDR3 is TGTGCCAGCAGCTCACGAATCGGACAGGGACGAGGATCACCCCTCCACTTT.